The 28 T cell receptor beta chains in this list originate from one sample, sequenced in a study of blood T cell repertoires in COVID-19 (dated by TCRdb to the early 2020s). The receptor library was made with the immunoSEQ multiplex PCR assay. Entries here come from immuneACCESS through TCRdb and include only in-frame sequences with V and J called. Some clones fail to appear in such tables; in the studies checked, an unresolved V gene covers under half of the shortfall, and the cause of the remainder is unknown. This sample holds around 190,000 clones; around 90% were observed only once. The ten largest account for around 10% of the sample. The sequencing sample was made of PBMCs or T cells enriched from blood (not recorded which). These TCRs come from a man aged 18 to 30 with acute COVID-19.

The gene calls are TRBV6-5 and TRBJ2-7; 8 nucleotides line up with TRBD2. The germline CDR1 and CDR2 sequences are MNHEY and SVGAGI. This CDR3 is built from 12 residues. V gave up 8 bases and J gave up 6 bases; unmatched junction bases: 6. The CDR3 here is CASPGGESEQYF. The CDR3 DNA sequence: TGTGCCAGCCCCGGGGGGGAGTCCGAGCAGTACTTC.

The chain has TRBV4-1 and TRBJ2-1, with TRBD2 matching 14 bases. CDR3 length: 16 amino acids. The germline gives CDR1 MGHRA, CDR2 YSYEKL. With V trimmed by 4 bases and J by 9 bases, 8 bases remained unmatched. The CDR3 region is CASSLGLAGGNVEQFF. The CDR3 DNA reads TGCGCCAGCAGCCTAGGACTAGCGGGAGGCAACGTTGAGCAGTTCTTC.

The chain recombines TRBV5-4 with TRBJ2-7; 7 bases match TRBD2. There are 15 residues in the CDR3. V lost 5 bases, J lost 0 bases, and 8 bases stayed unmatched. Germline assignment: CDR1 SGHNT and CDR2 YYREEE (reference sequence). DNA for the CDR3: TGTGCCAGCAGTTTTCCTAGCGGTTACTCCTACGAGCAGTACTTC. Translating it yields CASSFPSGYSYEQYF.

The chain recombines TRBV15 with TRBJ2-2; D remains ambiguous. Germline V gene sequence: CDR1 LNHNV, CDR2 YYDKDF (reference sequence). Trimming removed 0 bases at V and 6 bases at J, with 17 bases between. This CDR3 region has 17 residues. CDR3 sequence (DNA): TGTGCCACCAGCAGAGACCCGGTCAGACTGGTAGCCGGGGAGCTGTTTTTT. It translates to CATSRDPVRLVAGELFF.

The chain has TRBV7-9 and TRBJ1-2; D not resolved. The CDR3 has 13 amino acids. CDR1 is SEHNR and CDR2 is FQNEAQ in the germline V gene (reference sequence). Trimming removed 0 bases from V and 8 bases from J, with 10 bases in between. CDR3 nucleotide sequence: TGTGCCAGCAGCTTAGCAGTGGGCCCCGGCTACACCTTC. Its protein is CASSLAVGPGYTF.

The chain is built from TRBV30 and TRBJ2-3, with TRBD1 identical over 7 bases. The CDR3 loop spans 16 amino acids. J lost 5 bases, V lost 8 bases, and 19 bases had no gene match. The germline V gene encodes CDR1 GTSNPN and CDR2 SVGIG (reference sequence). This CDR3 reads CALGTLAGGEGDTQYF. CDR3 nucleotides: TGTGCCCTGGGAACGTTGGCAGGGGGTGAGGGAGATACGCAGTATTTT.

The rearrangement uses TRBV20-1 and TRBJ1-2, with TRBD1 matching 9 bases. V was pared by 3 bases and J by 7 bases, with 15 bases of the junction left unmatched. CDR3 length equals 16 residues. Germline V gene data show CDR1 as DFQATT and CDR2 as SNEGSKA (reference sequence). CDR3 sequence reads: CSASVGFRDRDSGYTF. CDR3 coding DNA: TGCAGTGCTAGTGTTGGGTTTAGGGACAGGGATTCTGGCTACACCTTC.

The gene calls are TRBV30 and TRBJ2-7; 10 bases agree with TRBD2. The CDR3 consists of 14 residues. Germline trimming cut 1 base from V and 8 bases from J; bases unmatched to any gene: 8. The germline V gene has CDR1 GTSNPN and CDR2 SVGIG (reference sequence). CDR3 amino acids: CAWSGEREGGKQYF. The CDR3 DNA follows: TGTGCCTGGAGTGGAGAGCGGGAGGGCGGTAAGCAGTACTTC.

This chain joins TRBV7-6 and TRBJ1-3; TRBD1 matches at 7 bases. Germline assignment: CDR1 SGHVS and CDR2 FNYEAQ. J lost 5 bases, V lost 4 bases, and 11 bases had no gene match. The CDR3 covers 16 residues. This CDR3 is CASSSTNRGTRNTIYF. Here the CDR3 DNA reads TGTGCCAGCAGCTCCACGAACAGGGGAACACGAAACACCATATATTTT.

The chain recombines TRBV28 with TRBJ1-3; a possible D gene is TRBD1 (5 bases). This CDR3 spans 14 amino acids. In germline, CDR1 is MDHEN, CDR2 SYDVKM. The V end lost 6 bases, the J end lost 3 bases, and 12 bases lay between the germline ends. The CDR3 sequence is CASRLAGNGNTIYF. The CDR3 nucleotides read TGTGCCAGCAGACTTGCAGGGAATGGAAACACCATATATTTT.

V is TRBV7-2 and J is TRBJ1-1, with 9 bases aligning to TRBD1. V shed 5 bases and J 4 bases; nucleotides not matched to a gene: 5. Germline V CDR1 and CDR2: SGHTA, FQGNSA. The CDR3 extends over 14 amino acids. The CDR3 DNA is TGTGCCAGCAGCACCCAGACAGGGGGCACTGAAGCTTTCTTT. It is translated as CASSTQTGGTEAFF.

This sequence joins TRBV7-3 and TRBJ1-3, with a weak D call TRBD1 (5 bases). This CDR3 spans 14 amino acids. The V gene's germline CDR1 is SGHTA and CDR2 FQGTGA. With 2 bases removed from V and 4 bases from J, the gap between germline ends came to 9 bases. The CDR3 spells CASSLGGAGNTIYF. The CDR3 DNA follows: TGTGCCAGCAGCTTAGGAGGGGCCGGAAACACCATATATTTT.

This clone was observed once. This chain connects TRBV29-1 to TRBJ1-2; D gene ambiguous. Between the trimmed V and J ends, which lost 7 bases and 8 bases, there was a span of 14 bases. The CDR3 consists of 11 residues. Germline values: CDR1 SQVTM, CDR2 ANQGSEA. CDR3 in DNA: TGCAGCGCCCCTGTGGCCGGGGGCTACACCTTC. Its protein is CSAPVAGGYTF.

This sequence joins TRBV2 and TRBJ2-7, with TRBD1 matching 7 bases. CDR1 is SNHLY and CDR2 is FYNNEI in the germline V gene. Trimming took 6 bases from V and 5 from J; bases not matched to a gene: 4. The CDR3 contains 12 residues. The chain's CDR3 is CASSRDSNEQYF. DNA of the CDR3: TGTGCCAGCAGCCGGGACAGCAACGAGCAGTACTTC.

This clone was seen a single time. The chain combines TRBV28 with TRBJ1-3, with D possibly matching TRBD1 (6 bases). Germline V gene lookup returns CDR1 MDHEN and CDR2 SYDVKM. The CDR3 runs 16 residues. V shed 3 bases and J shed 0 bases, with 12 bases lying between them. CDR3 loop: CASSLGDMYSGNTIYF. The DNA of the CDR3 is TGTGCCAGCAGTTTGGGGGACATGTACTCTGGAAACACCATATATTTT.

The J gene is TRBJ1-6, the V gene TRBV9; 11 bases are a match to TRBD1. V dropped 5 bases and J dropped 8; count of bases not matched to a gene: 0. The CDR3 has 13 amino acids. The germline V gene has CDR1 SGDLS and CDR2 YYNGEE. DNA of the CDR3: TGTGCCAGCAGGGGACAGGGGGATTCACCCCTCCACTTT. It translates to CASRGQGDSPLHF.

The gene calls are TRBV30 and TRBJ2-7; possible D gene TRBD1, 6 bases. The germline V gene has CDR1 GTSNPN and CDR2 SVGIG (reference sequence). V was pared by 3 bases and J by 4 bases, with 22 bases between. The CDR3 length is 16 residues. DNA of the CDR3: TGTGCCTGGAGCGCCCTCACCCGGGACACTCGATACGAGCAGTACTTC. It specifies CAWSALTRDTRYEQYF.

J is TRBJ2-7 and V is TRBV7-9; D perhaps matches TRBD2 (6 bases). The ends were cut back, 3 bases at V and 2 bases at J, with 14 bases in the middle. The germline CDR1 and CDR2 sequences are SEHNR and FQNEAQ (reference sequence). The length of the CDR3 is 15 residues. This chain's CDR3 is CASSLGSGGTYEQYF. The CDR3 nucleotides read TGTGCCAGCAGCTTGGGATCCGGCGGGACCTACGAGCAGTACTTC.

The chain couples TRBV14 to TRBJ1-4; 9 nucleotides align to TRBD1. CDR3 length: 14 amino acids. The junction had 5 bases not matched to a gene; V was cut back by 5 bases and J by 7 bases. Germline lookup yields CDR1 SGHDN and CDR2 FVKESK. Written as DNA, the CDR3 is TGTGCCAGCAGCGAACAGGGGGCATTTGAAAAACTGTTTTTT. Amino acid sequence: CASSEQGAFEKLFF.

CDR3 region: CASSLRAGEQYF. CDR3 nucleotides: TGTGCCAGCAGCTTAAGGGCGGGCGAGCAGTACTTC. This chain links TRBV7-2 with TRBJ2-7, with D possibly TRBD2 on 5 matching bases. Germline V gene lookup returns CDR1 SGHTA and CDR2 FQGNSA. This CDR3 is 12 amino acids long. Trimming shortened V by 2 bases and J by 6 bases, and 8 bases separated the two germline ends.

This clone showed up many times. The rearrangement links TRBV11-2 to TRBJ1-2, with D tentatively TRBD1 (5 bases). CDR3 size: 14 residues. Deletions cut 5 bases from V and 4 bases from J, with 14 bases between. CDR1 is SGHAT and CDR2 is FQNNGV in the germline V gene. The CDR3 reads CASSPGSGGYGYTF. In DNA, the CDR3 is TGTGCCAGCAGCCCCGGGTCGGGGGGCTATGGCTACACCTTC.

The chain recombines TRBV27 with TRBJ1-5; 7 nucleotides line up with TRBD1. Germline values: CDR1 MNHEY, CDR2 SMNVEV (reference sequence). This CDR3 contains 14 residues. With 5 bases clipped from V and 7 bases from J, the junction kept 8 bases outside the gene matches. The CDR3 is CASSPQTGSQPQHF. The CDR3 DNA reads TGTGCCAGCAGTCCTCAGACAGGGTCCCAGCCCCAGCATTTT.

The CDR3 DNA reads TGCGCCAGCAGCCAACTGGACAGGGGGCGATCTGAAGCTTTCTTT. Protein sequence: CASSQLDRGRSEAFF. The gene calls are TRBV4-1 and TRBJ1-1; 11 nucleotides align to TRBD1. The V segment lost 2 bases and the J segment 6 bases; nucleotides outside the gene matches: 5. CDR1 and CDR2 from the germline V gene are MGHRA and YSYEKL. This CDR3 region has 15 residues.

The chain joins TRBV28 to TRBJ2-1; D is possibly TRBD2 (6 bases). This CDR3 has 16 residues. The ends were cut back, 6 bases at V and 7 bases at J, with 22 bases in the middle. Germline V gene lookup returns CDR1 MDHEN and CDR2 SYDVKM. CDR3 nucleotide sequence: TGTGCCAGCAGCACACTCCGGGACTCCCCTAGGAATGAGCAGTTCTTC. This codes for CASSTLRDSPRNEQFF.

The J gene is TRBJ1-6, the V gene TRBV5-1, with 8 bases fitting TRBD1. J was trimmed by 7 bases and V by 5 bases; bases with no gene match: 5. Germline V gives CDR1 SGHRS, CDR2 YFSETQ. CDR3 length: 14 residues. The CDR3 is CASRTGVENSPLHF. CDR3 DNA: TGCGCCAGCAGGACAGGGGTCGAGAATTCACCCCTCCACTTT.

CDR3 sequence (DNA): TGCGCCAGCAACCCCGGGGGAGGCAATGGCTACACCTTC. This translates into CASNPGGGNGYTF. The V gene is TRBV5-1, the J gene TRBJ1-2, with D maybe TRBD1 (5 bases). The V end lost 6 bases, the J end lost 6 bases, and 15 bases lay between the germline ends. Looked up from germline, CDR1 is SGHRS and CDR2 is YFSETQ. The CDR3 is made up of 13 amino acids.

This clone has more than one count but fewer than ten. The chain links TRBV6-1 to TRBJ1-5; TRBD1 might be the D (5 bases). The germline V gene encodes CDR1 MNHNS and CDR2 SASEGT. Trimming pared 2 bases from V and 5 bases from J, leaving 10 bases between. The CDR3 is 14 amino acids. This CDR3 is CASSEIQGYQPQHF. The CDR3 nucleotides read TGTGCCAGCAGTGAAATTCAGGGCTATCAGCCCCAGCATTTT.

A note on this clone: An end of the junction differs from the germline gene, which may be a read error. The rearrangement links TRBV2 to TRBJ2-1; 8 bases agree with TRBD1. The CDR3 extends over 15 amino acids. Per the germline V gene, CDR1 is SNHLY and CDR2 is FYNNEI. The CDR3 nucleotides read TGTGCCAGCAGGGAAGACAGGGGTAGTTTAAATGAGCAGTTCTTC. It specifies CASREDRGSLNEQFF.